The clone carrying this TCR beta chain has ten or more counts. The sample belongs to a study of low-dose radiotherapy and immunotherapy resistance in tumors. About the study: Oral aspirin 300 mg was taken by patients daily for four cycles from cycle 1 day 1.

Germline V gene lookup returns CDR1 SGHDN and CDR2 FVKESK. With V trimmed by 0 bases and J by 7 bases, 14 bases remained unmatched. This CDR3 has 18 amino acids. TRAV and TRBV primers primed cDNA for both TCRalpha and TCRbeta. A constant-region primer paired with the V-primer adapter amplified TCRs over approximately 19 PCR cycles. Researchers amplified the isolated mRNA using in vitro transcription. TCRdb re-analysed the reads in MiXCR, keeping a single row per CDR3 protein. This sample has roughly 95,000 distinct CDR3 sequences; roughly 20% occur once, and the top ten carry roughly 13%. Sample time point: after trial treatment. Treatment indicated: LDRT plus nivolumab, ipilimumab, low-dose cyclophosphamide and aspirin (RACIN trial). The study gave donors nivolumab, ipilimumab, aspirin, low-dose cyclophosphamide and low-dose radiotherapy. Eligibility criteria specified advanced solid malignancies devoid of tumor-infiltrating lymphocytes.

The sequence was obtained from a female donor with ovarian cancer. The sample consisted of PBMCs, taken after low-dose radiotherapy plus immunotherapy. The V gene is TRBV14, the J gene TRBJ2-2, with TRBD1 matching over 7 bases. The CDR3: CASSQDLVRTGGFGELFF. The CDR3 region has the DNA TGTGCCAGCAGCCAAGATTTAGTGCGGACAGGTGGATTCGGGGAGCTGTTTTTT.